This is a list of T cell receptor beta chains from one sample in a study of CD8+ T cells in alopecia areata. Method: immunoSEQ multiplex PCR; TCRdb's copy keeps in-frame clones and lacks some. The data show fewer than 200,000 clones, around 59% seen once. The material was CD4+ T cells sorted from blood, obtained at week 24, from a patient treated with tofacitinib. The source is a human donor with alopecia areata. The CDR3 runs from the conserved cysteine through the conserved F or W.

v_call cdr3_aa
TRBV29-1 CSVRGLTNTEAFF
TRBV9 CASSKTWGQGAGYTF
TRBV30 CAWNPTGRTEAFF
TRBV6-1 CASSVRGQPQHF
TRBV7-6 CASSLGFGLAGGEQYF
TRBV7-9 CASSSLYYEQYF
TRBV18 CASSQEVTQYF
TRBV29-1 CSATYPNTEAFF
TRBV4-1 CASNYGNRATGELFF
TRBV2 CASSGASQSAQYF
TRBV29-1 CSVDRQETQYF
TRBV19 CASSGKTVSGANVLTF
TRBV9 CASSVARRTGGGYTF
TRBV29-1 CSVDQGPSNYGYTF
TRBV19 CASSQQMGNTEAFF
TRBV30 CAWSGTKRETQYF
TRBV5-1 CASSLSGQETQYF
TRBV7-9 CASSLQRAQETQYF
TRBV11-2 CASSRVGGELFF
TRBV30 CAWSQAGTNSPLHF
TRBV7-9 CASSFAALSKETQYF
TRBV6-1 CASSIDRRLTEAFF
TRBV4-2 CASSQDLQGPDTQYF
TRBV4-2 CASSQDNRGWDEQYF